This T cell receptor beta chain appears in the sequencing data of a study of cytomegalovirus exposure and HLA in healthy donors. Looking at the study overall: A later analysis reported the same platform for the roughly 120 validation repertoires and the roughly 650 first-cohort repertoires.

Remarks on this clone: Its antigen is not known.

The CDR3 is 13 residues long. Germline V CDR1 and CDR2: SGHNT, YYREEE (reference sequence). V shed 0 bases and J shed 6 bases, with 7 bases lying between them. General study points: A later analysis found first-cohort TCR clusters tended to co-occur in the 130 or so validation repertoires. It was approximately 160 TCR beta chains that were listed as cytomegalovirus-associated. It was reported that the classifier diagnosed cytomegalovirus status with high specificity and sensitivity in both the original and validation cohorts.

Here immunoSEQ multiplex PCR was the method, and the copy in TCRdb shows in-frame clones only, minus some. The sample consists of 140,000 to 150,000 clones, roughly 87% of them appearing once. V usage is TRBV5-4 and J usage is TRBJ1-5; D gene ambiguous. The sequenced sample consisted of PBMCs. The sequence came from a man younger than 35 in good health and CMV-seropositive. The CDR3 nucleotides read TGTGCCAGCAGCTTGGACGCCGGTCAGCCCCAGCATTTT. Its translation is CASSLDAGQPQHF. The complete variable domain, with remaining parts taken from reference TRBV5-4 and TRBJ1-5, reads ETGVTQSPTHLIKTRGQQVTLRCSSQSGHNTVSWYQQALGQGPQFIFQYYREEENGRGNFPPRFSGLQFPNYSSELNVNALELDDSALYLCASSLDAGQPQHFGDGTRLSIL.